The sequence of this TCR beta chain was determined in a study of T cell responses to AZD1222 COVID-19 vaccine. The CDR3 loop spans 15 amino acids. The V end lost 7 bases, the J end lost 0 bases, and 13 bases lay between the germline ends. Germline CDR1 reads LNHDA; CDR2 reads SQIVND (reference sequence). Some second doses came at about 4 weeks and others at about 12 weeks; these were pooled. Method: immunoSEQ multiplex PCR; TCRdb's copy keeps in-frame clones and lacks some. This table has some 150,000 clones, about nine tenths appearing once. Study-level findings and limits: Among the donors, most were white British and more were female, and clonal diversity was possibly underestimated. Nearly half of the spike-specific TCRs reportedly recognize variant regions that carry no mutations. The peak T cell response came first, and repertoires were sampled only after it.

Note on this clone: No antigen is known for it.

This rearrangement joins TRBV19 to TRBJ2-1, with a weak D call TRBD2 (6 bases). The specimen was peripheral blood, collected 28 days after the second AZD1222 dose. The clonotype comes from an adult who received the AZD1222 COVID-19 vaccine. CDR3: CASKVAASSYNEQFF. The CDR3 DNA follows: TGTGCCAGTAAGGTAGCGGCGAGCTCCTACAATGAGCAGTTCTTC.